Sequencing of this TCR beta chain was carried out in a study of T cell changes during pregnancy in multiple sclerosis. TCRdb's copy holds only in-frame clones and misses some; the assay was immunoSEQ multiplex PCR. The repertoire holds approximately 30,000 clones, with 85% to 95% as singletons. Sample: CD4+ T cells from peripheral blood mononuclear cells, taken after pregnancy. This TCR was recovered from a female donor with multiple sclerosis, enrolled in a pregnancy study.

The chain's CDR3 is CASSLYRDRVDEQYF. In DNA, the CDR3 is TGTGCCAGCTCACTTTACCGGGACAGGGTCGACGAGCAGTACTTC. V usage is TRBV18 and J usage is TRBJ2-7, with 9 bases aligning to TRBD1. This CDR3 is built from 15 residues. Trimming removed 4 bases from V and 5 bases from J; junction bases left unmatched: 9. The germline CDR1 and CDR2 sequences are KGHSH and LQKENI.